A selection of T cell receptor beta chains follows, all from one sample in a study of cytomegalovirus exposure and HLA in healthy donors. TCRdb keeps only in-frame clones here, not all; method: immunoSEQ multiplex PCR. The sample shows under 250,000 clones, approximately 78% of them seen only once. The specimen was PBMCs. These receptors all come from a male donor in good health and CMV-seronegative. Both conserved end residues are trimmed from each CDR3. Each record gives: D gene, J gene, V gene, CDR3 protein. D genes are given only for firm matches.

TRBD1,TRBJ1-2,TRBV14,ASSQGGVLGQASGYT
TRBD2,TRBJ2-1,TRBV7-6,ASSLQGTSGRNEQF
NA,TRBJ1-6,TRBV6-4,ASSPSAGPTAPLH
NA,TRBJ2-2,TRBV11-3,ASSLGGQAGRTGELF
NA,TRBJ2-6,TRBV19,ASSKIMAAGANVLT
TRBD2,TRBJ2-1,TRBV19,ASSLAGWYNEQF
TRBD1,TRBJ1-1,TRBV7-9,ASSRTGVTEAF
NA,TRBJ1-1,TRBV5-4,ASSSMAGLEAF
TRBD2,TRBJ2-3,TRBV29-1,SVEGVSGRAADTQY
NA,NA,TRBV4-1,ASSQVSGSAGEQY
NA,TRBJ2-7,TRBV4-1,ASSQARGSNEQY
TRBD1,TRBJ2-7,TRBV15,ATSTDRGLVDEQY
TRBD1,TRBJ1-2,TRBV30,AWRQGGYGYT
NA,TRBJ2-3,TRBV28,ATRGSGRRVETDTQY
NA,TRBJ1-2,TRBV6-6,ASSLSGGYT
TRBD2,TRBJ2-7,TRBV18,ASSPRLAEDYEQY
NA,TRBJ2-1,TRBV5-1,ASKVELSSYNEQF
TRBD1,TRBJ1-1,TRBV7-3,ASSLTGTDTEAF
NA,TRBJ2-2,TRBV7-2,ASSFHFQNTGELF
NA,TRBJ1-5,TRBV6-1,ASSLQGHGPQH
NA,TRBJ2-5,TRBV7-9,ASSRPQVQETQY
NA,TRBJ2-7,TRBV10-2,ASSGPHYEQY
TRBD1,TRBJ2-3,TRBV19,ASSSRTGASTDTQY
TRBD2,TRBJ2-7,TRBV7-9,ASSPGLADYEQY
NA,TRBJ1-2,TRBV28,ASSPTWKTHGYT
NA,TRBJ2-2,TRBV5-4,ASSPAGTRGGELF
NA,TRBJ2-6,TRBV7-3,ASSPTPPGVGANVLT
NA,TRBJ1-2,TRBV10-3,AISPITNPVNGYT
TRBD1,TRBJ1-6,TRBV28,ASRGQASYNSPLH
NA,TRBJ1-1,TRBV6-5,ASSYSSLGAEAF
NA,TRBJ1-3,TRBV10-3,AISLSDGNTIY
NA,TRBJ2-7,TRBV7-6,ASSLAGTKSSYEQY
NA,TRBJ1-2,TRBV28,ASSLDARGGYGYT
NA,TRBJ2-2,TRBV28,AQQLNLALGELF
NA,TRBJ1-5,TRBV4-1,ASSQDGGNSNQPQH
NA,TRBJ1-1,TRBV6-5,ASSLRQNTEAF
NA,TRBJ1-1,TRBV18,ASSPQRTDPNTEAF
NA,TRBJ2-4,TRBV18,ASSPDQGNIQY
NA,TRBJ1-2,TRBV27,ASSFDSTNYGYT
NA,TRBJ1-5,TRBV18,ASSPPARGSNQPQH
NA,TRBJ2-7,TRBV6-1,ASSAGYYEQY
TRBD1,TRBJ1-1,TRBV6-5,ASSPGQIEAF
TRBD1,TRBJ1-4,TRBV5-4,ASSPQGDANEKLF
TRBD1,TRBJ2-7,TRBV7-9,SSSSYDRVRYEQY
NA,TRBJ2-2,TRBV6-5,ASSYSTAGELF
TRBD1,TRBJ1-1,TRBV11-2,ASSLVRQGGVTEAF
TRBD1,TRBJ1-1,TRBV2,ASTRDRGQAEAF
TRBD1,TRBJ2-6,TRBV27,ASSLRQGGPGSGANVLT
TRBD2,TRBJ2-1,TRBV4-1,ASSQVFGLAGGEQF
TRBD2,TRBJ2-1,TRBV7-8,ASSLVGSGRSGGNEQF
NA,TRBJ1-1,TRBV27,ASSLYSGAGTEAF
TRBD1,TRBJ1-5,TRBV6-7,ASSYDGTAYQPQH
NA,TRBJ1-2,TRBV6-6,ASRDSYGYT
TRBD1,TRBJ1-1,TRBV14,ASSRDRSNTEAF